What follows are 10 T cell receptor beta chains derived from one specimen sequenced in a study of blood T cell repertoires in COVID-19. The repertoire was sequenced with immunoSEQ multiplex PCR; TCRdb's copy has only in-frame clones and lacks some. The data contain 150,000 to 200,000 clones, roughly 83% of them singletons. Sequenced: PBMCs or T cells enriched from blood (not recorded which). The source of these receptors is a woman under 40 who had recovered from COVID-19.

The chain couples TRBV3-1 (or the pseudogene TRBV3-2) to TRBJ1-1, with D possibly TRBD1 on 6 matching bases. Trimming pared 0 bases from V and 5 bases from J, leaving 16 bases between. Germline CDR1 is LGHDT and CDR2 is YNNKEL (reference sequence). This CDR3 contains 16 residues. Written as DNA, the CDR3 is TGTGCCAGCAGCCAAGATCTGCGGGGGCAGAAGACTGAAGCTTTCTTT. Translation: CASSQDLRGQKTEAFF.

The rearrangement links TRBV7-9 to TRBJ2-6, with D perhaps matching TRBD1 (5 bases). This CDR3 spans 19 amino acids. V lost 5 bases and J 0 bases, leaving 20 bases between the germline ends. Germline-derived CDR1 and CDR2 are SEHNR and FQNEAQ (reference sequence). CDR3 sequence reads: CASSAFRQFQSSGANVLTF. The DNA for the CDR3 is TGTGCCAGCAGCGCTTTTCGACAGTTTCAAAGCTCTGGGGCCAACGTCCTGACTTTC.

This chain joins TRBV6-5 and TRBJ1-1; D is uncertain. CDR3 length: 13 residues. Between the trimmed V and J ends, which lost 2 bases and 10 bases, there was a span of 14 bases. Looked up from germline, CDR1 is MNHEY and CDR2 is SVGAGI. The CDR3 DNA reads as TGTGCCAGCAGTTACCACAACGGGCGGGGAGCTTTCTTT. Amino acid sequence: CASSYHNGRGAFF.

The V call is TRBV28, the J call TRBJ2-2; D perhaps matches TRBD2 (6 bases). The CDR3 runs 18 residues. In germline, CDR1 is MDHEN, CDR2 SYDVKM. Trimming stripped 3 bases from V and 1 base from J, with 18 bases between. The DNA for the CDR3 is TGTGCCAGCAGTTTGGCCGTGTGGGGCGGGATGAACACCGGGGAGCTGTTTTTT. Translation gives CASSLAVWGGMNTGELFF.

This clone was recorded a few times. V gene TRBV2 combines with J gene TRBJ1-1; D may be TRBD1 (6 bases). The V end was cut by 7 bases, the J end by 5 bases, with 14 bases between. The germline V gene encodes CDR1 SNHLY and CDR2 FYNNEI. This CDR3 comprises 13 residues. CDR3 loop: CASTTRRGTEAFF. The CDR3 nucleotides read TGTGCCAGCACCACCCGTAGGGGGACTGAAGCTTTCTTT.

CDR3: CASSIRELLPQHF. As DNA, the CDR3 is TGTGCCAGTAGTATTCGCGAGTTGCTGCCCCAGCATTTT. The V and J genes are TRBV19 and TRBJ1-5; D gene ambiguous. The ends were cut back, 3 bases at V and 9 bases at J, with 12 bases in the middle. Germline values: CDR1 LNHDA, CDR2 SQIVND (reference sequence). The CDR3 covers 13 residues.

V gene TRBV7-9 combines with J gene TRBJ2-7; 8 positions match TRBD1. After removal of 0 bases from V and 2 bases from J, the junction contained 6 bases not matched to a gene. CDR3 size: 16 residues. Germline V gives CDR1 SEHNR, CDR2 FQNEAQ (reference sequence). The CDR3 DNA reads as TGTGCCAGCAGCTTAGCGAACAGGGGGGCCCCCTACGAGCAGTACTTC. Protein: CASSLANRGAPYEQYF.

This clone showed up just once. The chain is built from TRBV2 and TRBJ2-2; D might be TRBD1 (6 bases). Germline lookup yields CDR1 SNHLY and CDR2 FYNNEI. The germline V and J ends were trimmed by 2 bases and 7 bases, with 14 bases remaining between them. The CDR3 covers 15 residues. The CDR3, as DNA: TGTGCCAGCAGTGAAACAGGGAATAGTAACGGGGAGCTGTTTTTT. Its translation: CASSETGNSNGELFF.

The CDR3 sequence: CASSLRQGAIGELFF. CDR3 nucleotide sequence: TGTGCCAGCAGCCTCCGACAGGGGGCTATCGGGGAGCTGTTTTTT. The V gene is TRBV9, the J gene TRBJ2-2; 10 bases are shared with TRBD1. This CDR3 has 15 amino acids. The germline CDR1 and CDR2 sequences are SGDLS and YYNGEE. J gave up 7 bases and V 4 bases, and 7 bases lay outside the gene matches.

V gene TRBV10-1 combines with J gene TRBJ1-1, with 8 bases aligning to TRBD1. From germline, CDR1 is WNHNN and CDR2 SYGVQD (reference sequence). This CDR3 is 15 amino acids long. V dropped 4 bases and J dropped 3; count of bases not matched to a gene: 7. CDR3 region: CASSGRGPEDTEAFF. CDR3 in DNA: TGCGCCAGCAGTGGCAGGGGGCCGGAGGACACTGAAGCTTTCTTT.